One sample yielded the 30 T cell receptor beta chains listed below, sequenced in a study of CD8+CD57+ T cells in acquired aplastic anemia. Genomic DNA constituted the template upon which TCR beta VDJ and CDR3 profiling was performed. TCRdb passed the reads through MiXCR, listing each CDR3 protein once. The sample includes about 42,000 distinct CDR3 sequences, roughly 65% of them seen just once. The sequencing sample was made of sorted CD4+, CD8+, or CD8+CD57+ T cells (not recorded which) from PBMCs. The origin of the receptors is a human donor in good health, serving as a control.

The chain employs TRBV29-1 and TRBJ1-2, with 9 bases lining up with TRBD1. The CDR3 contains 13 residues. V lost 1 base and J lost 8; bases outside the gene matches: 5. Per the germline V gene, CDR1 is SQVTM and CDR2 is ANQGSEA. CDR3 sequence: CSVEGGTGWGYTF. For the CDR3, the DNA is TGCAGCGTTGAAGGGGGGACAGGGTGGGGCTACACCTTC.

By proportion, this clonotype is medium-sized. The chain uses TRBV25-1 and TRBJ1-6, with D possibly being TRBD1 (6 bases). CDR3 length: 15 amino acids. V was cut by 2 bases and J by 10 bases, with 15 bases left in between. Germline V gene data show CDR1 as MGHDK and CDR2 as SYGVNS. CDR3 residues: CASSELFPGVSPLHF. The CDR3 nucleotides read TGTGCCAGCAGTGAACTTTTCCCAGGGGTGTCACCCCTCCACTTT.

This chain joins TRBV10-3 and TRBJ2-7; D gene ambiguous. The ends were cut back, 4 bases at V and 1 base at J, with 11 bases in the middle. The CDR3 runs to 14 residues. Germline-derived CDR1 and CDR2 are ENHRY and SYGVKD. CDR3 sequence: CAISVKGDSYEQYF. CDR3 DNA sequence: TGTGCCATCAGTGTAAAGGGCGATTCCTACGAGCAGTACTTC.

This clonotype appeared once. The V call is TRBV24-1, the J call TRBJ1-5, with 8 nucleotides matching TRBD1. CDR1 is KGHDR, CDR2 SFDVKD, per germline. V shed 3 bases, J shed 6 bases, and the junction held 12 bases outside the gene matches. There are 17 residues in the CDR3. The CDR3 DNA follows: TGTGCCACCAGTGATACAGGGCCAGGGGGCGTTAGTCAGCCCCAGCATTTT. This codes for CATSDTGPGGVSQPQHF.

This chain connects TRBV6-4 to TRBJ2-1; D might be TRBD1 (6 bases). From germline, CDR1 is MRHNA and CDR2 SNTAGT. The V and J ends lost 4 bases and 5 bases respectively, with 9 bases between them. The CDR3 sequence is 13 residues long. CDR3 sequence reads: CASSGRDNNEQFF. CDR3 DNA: TGTGCCAGCAGTGGCCGGGACAACAATGAGCAGTTCTTC.

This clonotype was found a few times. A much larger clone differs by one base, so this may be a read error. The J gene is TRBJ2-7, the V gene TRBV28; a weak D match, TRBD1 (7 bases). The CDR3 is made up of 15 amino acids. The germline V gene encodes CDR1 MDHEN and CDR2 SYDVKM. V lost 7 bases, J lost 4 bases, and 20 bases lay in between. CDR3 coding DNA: TGTGCCAGCAATTGGCAGGGGGGCATAGATTACGAGCAGTACTTC. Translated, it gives CASNWQGGIDYEQYF.

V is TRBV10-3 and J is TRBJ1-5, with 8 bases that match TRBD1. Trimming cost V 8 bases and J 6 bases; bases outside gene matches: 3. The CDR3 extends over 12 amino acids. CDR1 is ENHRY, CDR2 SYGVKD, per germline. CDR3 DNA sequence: TGTGCCATCGGGACAGGCGGTCAGCCCCAGCATTTT. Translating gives CAIGTGGQPQHF.

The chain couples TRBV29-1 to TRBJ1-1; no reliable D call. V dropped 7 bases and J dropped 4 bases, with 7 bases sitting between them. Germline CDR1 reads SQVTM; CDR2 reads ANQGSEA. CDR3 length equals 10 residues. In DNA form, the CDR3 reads TGCAGCGCTGGAAGCACTGAAGCTTTCTTT. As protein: CSAGSTEAFF. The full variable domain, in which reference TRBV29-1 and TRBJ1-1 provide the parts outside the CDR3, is SAVISQKPSRDICQRGTSLTIQCQVDSQVTMMFWYRQQPGQSLTLIATANQGSEATYESGFVIDKFPISRPNLTFSTLTVSNMSPEDSSIYLCSAGSTEAFFGQGTRLTVV.

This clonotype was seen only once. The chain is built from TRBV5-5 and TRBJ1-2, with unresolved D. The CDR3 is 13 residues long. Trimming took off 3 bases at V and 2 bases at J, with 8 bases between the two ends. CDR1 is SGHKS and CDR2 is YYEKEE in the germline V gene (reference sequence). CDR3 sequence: CASSSDMNYGYTF. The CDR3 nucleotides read TGTGCCAGCAGCTCCGACATGAACTATGGCTACACCTTC.

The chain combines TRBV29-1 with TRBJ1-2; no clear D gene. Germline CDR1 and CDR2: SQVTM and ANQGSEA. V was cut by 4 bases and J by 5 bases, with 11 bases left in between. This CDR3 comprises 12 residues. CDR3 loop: CSVGFSEYGYTF. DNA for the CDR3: TGCAGCGTTGGGTTCTCAGAATATGGCTACACCTTC.

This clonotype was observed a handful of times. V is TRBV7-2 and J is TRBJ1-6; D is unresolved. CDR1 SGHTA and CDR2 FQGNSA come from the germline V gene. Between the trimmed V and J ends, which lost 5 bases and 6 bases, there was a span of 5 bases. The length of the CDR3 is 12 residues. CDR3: CASSAINSPLHF. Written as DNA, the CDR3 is TGTGCCAGCAGCGCGATTAATTCACCCCTCCACTTT.

The CDR3 DNA sequence: TGTGCCAGCAGCTTGACAGGCTCCTACAATGAGCAGTTCTTC. This translates into CASSLTGSYNEQFF. The chain employs TRBV7-6 and TRBJ2-1; D may be TRBD1 (6 bases). V shed 3 bases and J shed 0 bases, with 6 bases lying between them. CDR3 size: 14 residues. The germline V gene encodes CDR1 SGHVS and CDR2 FNYEAQ.

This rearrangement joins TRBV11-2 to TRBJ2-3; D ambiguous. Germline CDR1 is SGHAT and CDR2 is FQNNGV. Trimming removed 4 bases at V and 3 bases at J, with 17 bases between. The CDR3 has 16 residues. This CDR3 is CASSSLPSSRTDTQYF. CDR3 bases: TGTGCCAGCAGCTCCCTTCCTAGTAGTCGGACAGATACGCAGTATTTT. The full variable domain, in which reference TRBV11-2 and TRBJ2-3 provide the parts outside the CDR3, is EAGVAQSPRYKIIEKRQSVAFWCNPISGHATLYWYQQILGQGPKLLIQFQNNGVVDDSQLPKDRFSAERLKGVDSTLKIQPAKLEDSAVYLCASSSLPSSRTDTQYFGPGTRLTVL.

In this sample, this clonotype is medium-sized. CDR3: CAISESRNSGGGRNEQFF. CDR3 coding DNA: TGTGCCATCAGTGAGTCTCGAAATAGCGGGGGGGGGAGGAATGAGCAGTTCTTC. This chain links TRBV10-3 with TRBJ2-1, with TRBD2 matching over 11 bases. The CDR3 consists of 18 residues. Unmatched junction bases numbered 11, after V lost 0 bases and J lost 7 bases. Germline CDR1 reads ENHRY; CDR2 reads SYGVKD.

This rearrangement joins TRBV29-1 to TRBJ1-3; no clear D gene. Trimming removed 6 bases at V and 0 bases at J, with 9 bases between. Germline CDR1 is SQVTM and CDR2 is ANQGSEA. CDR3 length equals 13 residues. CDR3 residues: CSVQTTSGNTIYF. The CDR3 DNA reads TGCAGCGTCCAAACCACCTCTGGAAACACCATATATTTT.

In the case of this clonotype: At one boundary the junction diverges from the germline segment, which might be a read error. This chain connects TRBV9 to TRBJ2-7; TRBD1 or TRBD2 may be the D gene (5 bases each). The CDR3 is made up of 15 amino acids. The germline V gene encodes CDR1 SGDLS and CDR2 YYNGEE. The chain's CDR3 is CASSPSVGVSYEQYF. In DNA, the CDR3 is TGCGCCAGCAGCCCAAGTGTGGGGGTCTCCTACGAGCAGTACTTC.

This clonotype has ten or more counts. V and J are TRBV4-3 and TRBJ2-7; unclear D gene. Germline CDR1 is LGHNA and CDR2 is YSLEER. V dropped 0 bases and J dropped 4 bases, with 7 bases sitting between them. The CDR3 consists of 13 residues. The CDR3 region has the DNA TGCGCCAGCAGCCAAGAGGAACAGTACGAGCAGTACTTC. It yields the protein CASSQEEQYEQYF.

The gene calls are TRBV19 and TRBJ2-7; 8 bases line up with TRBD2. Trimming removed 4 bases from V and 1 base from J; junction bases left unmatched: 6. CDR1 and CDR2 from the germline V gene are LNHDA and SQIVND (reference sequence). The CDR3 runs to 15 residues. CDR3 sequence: CASSTGTSESYEQYF. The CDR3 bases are TGTGCCAGTAGTACCGGGACTAGTGAGTCCTACGAGCAGTACTTC.

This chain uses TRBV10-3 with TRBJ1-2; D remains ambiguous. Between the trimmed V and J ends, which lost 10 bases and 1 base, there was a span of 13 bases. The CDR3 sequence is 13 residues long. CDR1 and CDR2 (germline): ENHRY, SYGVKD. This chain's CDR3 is CANQDSLNYGYTF. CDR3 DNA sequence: TGTGCCAACCAGGACTCCCTTAACTATGGCTACACCTTC.

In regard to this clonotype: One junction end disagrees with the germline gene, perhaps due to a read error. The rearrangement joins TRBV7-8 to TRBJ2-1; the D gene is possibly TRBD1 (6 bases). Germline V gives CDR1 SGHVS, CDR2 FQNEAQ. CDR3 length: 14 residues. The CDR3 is CATSTQGPNNEQFF. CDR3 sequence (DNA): TGTGCCACCAGCACACAGGGACCCAACAATGAGCAGTTCTTC.

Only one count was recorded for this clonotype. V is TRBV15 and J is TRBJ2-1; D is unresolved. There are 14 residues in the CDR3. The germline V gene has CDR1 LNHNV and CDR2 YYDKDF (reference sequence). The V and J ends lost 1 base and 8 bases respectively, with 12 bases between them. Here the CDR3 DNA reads TGTGCCACCAGCAGAGGGCTCCTTTTGGATGAGCAGTTCTTC. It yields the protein CATSRGLLLDEQFF.

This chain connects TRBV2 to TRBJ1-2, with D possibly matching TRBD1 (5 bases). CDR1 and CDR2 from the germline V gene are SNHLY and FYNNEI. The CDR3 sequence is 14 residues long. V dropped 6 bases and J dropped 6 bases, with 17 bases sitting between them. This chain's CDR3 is CASRNGTARHGYTF. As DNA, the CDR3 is TGTGCCAGCAGAAACGGGACTGCGAGGCATGGCTACACCTTC. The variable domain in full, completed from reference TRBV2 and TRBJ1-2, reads EPEVTQTPSHQVTQMGQEVILRCVPISNHLYFYWYRQILGQKVEFLVSFYNNEISEKSEIFDDQFSVERPDGSNFTLKIRSTKLEDSAMYFCASRNGTARHGYTFGSGTRLTVV.

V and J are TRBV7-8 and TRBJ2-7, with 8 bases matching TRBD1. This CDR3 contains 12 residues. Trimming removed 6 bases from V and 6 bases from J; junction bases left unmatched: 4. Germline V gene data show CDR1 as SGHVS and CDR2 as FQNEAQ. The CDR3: CASRSTGGEQYF. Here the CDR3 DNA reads TGTGCCAGCAGATCCACAGGGGGCGAGCAGTACTTC. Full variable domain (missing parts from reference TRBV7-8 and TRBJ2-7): GAGVSQSPRYKVAKRGQDVALRCDPISGHVSLFWYQQALGQGPEFLTYFQNEAQLDKSGLPSDRFFAERPEGSVSTLKIQRTQQEDSAVYLCASRSTGGEQYFGPGTRLTVT.

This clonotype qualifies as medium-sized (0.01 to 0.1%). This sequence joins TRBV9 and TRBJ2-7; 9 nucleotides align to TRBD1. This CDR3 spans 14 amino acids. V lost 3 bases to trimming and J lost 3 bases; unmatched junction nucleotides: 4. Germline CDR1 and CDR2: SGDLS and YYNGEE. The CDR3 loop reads CASSGGQGIYEQYF. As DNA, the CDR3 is TGTGCCAGCAGCGGGGGACAGGGCATCTACGAGCAGTACTTC.

The CDR3 is CATSNGQGISYEQYF. CDR3 sequence (DNA): TGTGCCACCAGCAACGGACAGGGGATATCCTACGAGCAGTACTTC. The chain combines TRBV15 with TRBJ2-7, with 9 bases identical to TRBD1. Unmatched junction bases numbered 5, after V lost 4 bases and J lost 1 base. The germline V gene encodes CDR1 LNHNV and CDR2 YYDKDF (reference sequence). The CDR3 is 15 amino acids.

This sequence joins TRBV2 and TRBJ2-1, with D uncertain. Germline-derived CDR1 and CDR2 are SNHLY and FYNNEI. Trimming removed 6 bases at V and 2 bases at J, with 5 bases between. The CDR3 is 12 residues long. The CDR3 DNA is TGTGCCAGCAGACCCACCTACAATGAGCAGTTCTTC. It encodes CASRPTYNEQFF.

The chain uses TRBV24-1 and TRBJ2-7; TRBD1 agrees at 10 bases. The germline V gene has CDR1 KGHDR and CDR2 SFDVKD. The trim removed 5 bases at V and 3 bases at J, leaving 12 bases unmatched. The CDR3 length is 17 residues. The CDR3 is CATSAWGTGALHYEQYF. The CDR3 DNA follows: TGTGCCACCAGTGCCTGGGGGACAGGGGCCCTACACTACGAGCAGTACTTC.

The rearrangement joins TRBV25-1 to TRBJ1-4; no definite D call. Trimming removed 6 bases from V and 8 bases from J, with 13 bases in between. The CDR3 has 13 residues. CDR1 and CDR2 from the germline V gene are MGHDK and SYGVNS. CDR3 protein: CASRPGHTEKLFF. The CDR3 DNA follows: TGTGCCAGCAGGCCGGGCCATACGGAAAAACTGTTTTTT.

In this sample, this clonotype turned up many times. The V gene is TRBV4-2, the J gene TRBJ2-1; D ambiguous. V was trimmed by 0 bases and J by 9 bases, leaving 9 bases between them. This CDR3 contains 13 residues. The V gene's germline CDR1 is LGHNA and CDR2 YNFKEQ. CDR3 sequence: CASSQDLIGEQFF. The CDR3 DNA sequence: TGTGCCAGCAGCCAAGATCTGATCGGTGAGCAGTTCTTC.

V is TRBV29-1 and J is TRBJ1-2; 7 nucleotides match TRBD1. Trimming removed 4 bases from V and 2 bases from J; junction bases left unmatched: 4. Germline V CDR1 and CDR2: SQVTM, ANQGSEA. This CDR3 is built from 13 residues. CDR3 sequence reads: CSVGGQSNYGYTF. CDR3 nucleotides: TGCAGCGTTGGGGGACAGTCGAACTATGGCTACACCTTC. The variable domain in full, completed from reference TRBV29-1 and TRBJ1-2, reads SAVISQKPSRDICQRGTSLTIQCQVDSQVTMMFWYRQQPGQSLTLIATANQGSEATYESGFVIDKFPISRPNLTFSTLTVSNMSPEDSSIYLCSVGGQSNYGYTFGSGTRLTVV.